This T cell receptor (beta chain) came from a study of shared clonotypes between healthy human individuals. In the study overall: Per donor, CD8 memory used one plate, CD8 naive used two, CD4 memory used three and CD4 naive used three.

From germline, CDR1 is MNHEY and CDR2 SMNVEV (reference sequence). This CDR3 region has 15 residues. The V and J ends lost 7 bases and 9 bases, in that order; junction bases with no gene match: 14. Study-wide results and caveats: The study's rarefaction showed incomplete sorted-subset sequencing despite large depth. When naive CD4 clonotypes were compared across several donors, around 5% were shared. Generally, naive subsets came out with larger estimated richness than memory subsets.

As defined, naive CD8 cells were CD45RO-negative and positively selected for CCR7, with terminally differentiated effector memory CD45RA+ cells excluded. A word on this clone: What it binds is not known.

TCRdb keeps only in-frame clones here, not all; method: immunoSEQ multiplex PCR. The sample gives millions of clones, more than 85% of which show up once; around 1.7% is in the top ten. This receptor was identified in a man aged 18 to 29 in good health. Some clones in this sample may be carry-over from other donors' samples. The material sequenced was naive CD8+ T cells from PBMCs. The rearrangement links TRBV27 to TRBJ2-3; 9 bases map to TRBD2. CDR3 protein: CASTLTVLAGQTQYF. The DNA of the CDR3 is TGTGCCAGCACCCTTACCGTCCTAGCGGGACAAACGCAGTATTTT.